One and the same sample provided the 32 T cell receptor beta chains below, sequenced in a study of T cell repertoires in cytomegalovirus infection. TCRdb itself ran the reads through MiXCR, one entry per CDR3 protein. The table has roughly 280,000 distinct CDR3 sequences, under 25% seen once; the top ten hold roughly a fifth. These receptors' targets are unknown. This material consisted of cultured PBMCs, taken from culture after CMV antigen stimulation. Receptors were obtained from a human donor in good health (CMV status not recorded). Some clones in this sample may be carry-over from other donors' samples.

This clonotype was picked up a small number of times. The chain carries TRBV7-8 and TRBJ1-1; D is unclear. The CDR3 loop spans 16 amino acids. In germline, CDR1 is SGHVS, CDR2 FQNEAQ. Trimming took 5 bases from V and 5 from J, leaving 21 bases between them. CDR3: CASSESLRRGGTEAFF. CDR3 DNA: TGTGCCAGCAGCGAATCCTTGCGTCGAGGTGGGACTGAAGCTTTCTTT.

The chain carries TRBV20-1 and TRBJ2-5; tentative D call: TRBD2 (5 bases). Germline values: CDR1 DFQATT, CDR2 SNEGSKA (reference sequence). This CDR3 region has 13 residues. Trimming pared 3 bases from V and 5 bases from J, leaving 13 bases between. CDR3 in amino acids: CSARWRIDETQYF. The CDR3 DNA is TGCAGTGCTAGGTGGAGGATTGATGAGACCCAGTACTTC.

The chain uses TRBV27 and TRBJ2-5; D assignment may be TRBD1 or TRBD2 (5 bases each). The CDR3 sequence is 14 residues long. V lost 3 bases and J 3 bases, leaving 11 bases between the germline ends. Germline-derived CDR1 and CDR2 are MNHEY and SMNVEV (reference sequence). CDR3 sequence (DNA): TGTGCCAGCAGTTTGAGTGGGACCGAAGAGACCCAGTACTTC. It codes for CASSLSGTEETQYF.

This clonotype occurred many times. The chain combines TRBV7-2 with TRBJ1-6; D uncertain. Per germline, CDR1 SGHTA and CDR2 FQGNSA. This CDR3 has 15 residues. V dropped 1 base and J dropped 7 bases, with 11 bases sitting between them. The CDR3 nucleotides are TGTGCCAGCAGCTTAGTGGTTGTCGAGAATTCACCCCTCCACTTT. Translated, it gives CASSLVVVENSPLHF. The complete variable domain, with remaining parts taken from reference TRBV7-2 and TRBJ1-6, reads GAGVSQSPSNKVTEKGKDVELRCDPISGHTALYWYRQSLGQGLEFLIYFQGNSAPDKSGLPSDRFSAERTGGSVSTLTIQRTQQEDSAVYLCASSLVVVENSPLHFGNGTRLTVT.

This clonotype was seen many times. V and J are TRBV28 and TRBJ1-1, with D unclear. Germline V gene data show CDR1 as MDHEN and CDR2 as SYDVKM. This CDR3 has 14 amino acids. The V end was cut by 3 bases, the J end by 1 base, with 9 bases between. The CDR3 DNA sequence: TGTGCCAGCAGTTTGGAGGGTGCGAACACTGAAGCTTTCTTT. As protein: CASSLEGANTEAFF.

The chain recombines TRBV20-1 with TRBJ2-7; 10 bases agree with TRBD1. This CDR3 comprises 15 residues. J was trimmed by 6 bases and V by 6 bases; bases with no gene match: 14. Germline V gives CDR1 DFQATT, CDR2 SNEGSKA (reference sequence). CDR3 in DNA: TGCAGTGCCCCACCCTTAATCGGACAGGGGGGCGAGCAGTACTTC. This gives the protein CSAPPLIGQGGEQYF.

This chain links TRBV28 with TRBJ2-2; TRBD2 matches 12 bases. With V trimmed by 2 bases and J by 6 bases, 7 bases remained unmatched. CDR1 and CDR2 (germline): MDHEN, SYDVKM. The CDR3 totals 17 residues. CDR3 in amino acids: CASSLTRLAGVSGELFF. The DNA of the CDR3 is TGTGCCAGCAGTTTAACTCGACTAGCGGGAGTTTCCGGGGAGCTGTTTTTT.

The chain is built from TRBV20-1 and TRBJ2-2, with unresolved D. V gave up 0 bases and J gave up 5 bases, with 10 bases separating them. This CDR3 contains 14 residues. Germline CDR1 is DFQATT and CDR2 is SNEGSKA (reference sequence). The CDR3 DNA reads TGCAGTGCTAGAGATCGGGTTTGGACCGGGGAGCTGTTTTTT. It specifies CSARDRVWTGELFF.

This clonotype was detected many times. This rearrangement joins TRBV7-2 to TRBJ2-3; D is unclear. The CDR3 covers 14 residues. V was cut by 6 bases and J by 5 bases, with 15 bases left in between. The V gene's germline CDR1 is SGHTA and CDR2 FQGNSA. The CDR3 sequence: CASSYDMKRDTQYF. The CDR3 region has the DNA TGTGCCAGCAGTTATGACATGAAAAGAGATACGCAGTATTTT.

This chain joins TRBV27 and TRBJ2-1; tentatively, D is TRBD2 (6 bases). V dropped 5 bases and J dropped 4 bases, with 18 bases sitting between them. Germline values: CDR1 MNHEY, CDR2 SMNVEV (reference sequence). The CDR3 has 16 amino acids. The CDR3 DNA reads TGTGCCAGCAGTCGCCTGGGGACTCCACCGTACAATGAGCAGTTCTTC. It encodes CASSRLGTPPYNEQFF.

There are a few counts of this clonotype. The gene calls are TRBV5-5 and TRBJ2-5; no clear D gene. CDR3 length: 14 residues. V lost 1 base, J lost 0 bases, and 7 bases lay in between. Germline V CDR1 and CDR2: SGHKS, YYEKEE (reference sequence). CDR3 in amino acids: CASSLWANQETQYF. The CDR3 bases are TGTGCCAGCAGCTTGTGGGCAAACCAAGAGACCCAGTACTTC.

The V and J genes are TRBV28 and TRBJ2-7; D may be TRBD2 (6 bases). Per germline, CDR1 MDHEN and CDR2 SYDVKM. This CDR3 is 14 amino acids long. V lost 5 bases and J 7 bases, leaving 18 bases between the germline ends. The CDR3: CASSTVGGRREQYF. In nucleotides, the CDR3 is TGTGCCAGCAGTACGGTTGGGGGGAGGAGGGAGCAGTACTTC.

V gene TRBV10-3 combines with J gene TRBJ1-1, with no clear D. The CDR3 has 13 residues. The germline gives CDR1 ENHRY, CDR2 SYGVKD. V lost 1 base, J lost 1 base, and 4 bases lay in between. The CDR3 DNA sequence: TGTGCCATCAGTGAGTTGGAGAACACTGAAGCTTTCTTT. It translates to CAISELENTEAFF.

At least ten counts were recorded for this clonotype. The V and J genes are TRBV7-8 and TRBJ1-1; 9 positions agree with TRBD1. Germline V gene sequence: CDR1 SGHVS, CDR2 FQNEAQ. With V trimmed by 5 bases and J by 5 bases, 6 bases remained unmatched. This CDR3 region has 14 residues. This CDR3 is CASSPTGGRTEAFF. The CDR3 bases are TGTGCCAGCAGCCCAACAGGGGGCAGGACTGAAGCTTTCTTT. The full variable domain, rest sourced from reference TRBV7-8 and TRBJ1-1, is GAGVSQSPRYKVAKRGQDVALRCDPISGHVSLFWYQQALGQGPEFLTYFQNEAQLDKSGLPSDRFFAERPEGSVSTLKIQRTQQEDSAVYLCASSPTGGRTEAFFGQGTRLTVV.

In its sample, this clonotype was seen many times. The V call is TRBV12-3 or TRBV12-4, the J call TRBJ1-5; D remains unclear. V lost 1 base to trimming and J lost 7 bases, with 2 bases between them. The CDR3 runs 11 residues. The CDR3 protein is CASSLGQPQHF. CDR3 DNA sequence: TGTGCCAGCAGTTTAGGGCAGCCCCAGCATTTT.

Many counts were recorded for this clonotype. The chain recombines TRBV27 with TRBJ1-4; D remains ambiguous. Between the trimmed V and J ends, which lost 6 bases and 4 bases, there was a span of 15 bases. The CDR3 has 15 residues. The germline V gene has CDR1 MNHEY and CDR2 SMNVEV (reference sequence). CDR3 nucleotides: TGTGCCAGCAGCGATTCCGGACGGAGTAATGAAAAACTGTTTTTT. Amino acids: CASSDSGRSNEKLFF.

This chain joins TRBV6-8 and TRBJ1-2, with TRBD1 matching 8 bases. Germline V gene data show CDR1 as MNHGY and CDR2 as SAAAGT. With V trimmed by 5 bases and J by 7 bases, 9 bases remained unmatched. The length of the CDR3 is 14 residues. The CDR3 bases are TGTGCCAGCAGTCCGACAGGGGTAGGACTTGGCTACACCTTC. It codes for CASSPTGVGLGYTF.

This clonotype was recorded many times. The genes are TRBV7-2 and TRBJ2-1, with 14 bases aligning to TRBD2. The V segment lost 0 bases and the J segment 8 bases; nucleotides outside the gene matches: 0. This CDR3 region has 15 residues. Germline V gene sequence: CDR1 SGHTA, CDR2 FQGNSA. Written as DNA, the CDR3 is TGTGCCAGCAGCTTAGCGGGACTAGCGGGAGATGAGCAGTTCTTC. Protein sequence: CASSLAGLAGDEQFF.

In its sample, this clonotype was seen many times. The rearrangement joins TRBV7-2 to TRBJ2-7; the D gene could be TRBD1 or TRBD2 (5 bases each). V lost 6 bases and J 4 bases, leaving 13 bases between the germline ends. In germline, CDR1 is SGHTA, CDR2 FQGNSA. CDR3 size: 13 residues. CDR3 protein: CASSPTGGYEQYF. CDR3 nucleotides: TGTGCCAGCAGTCCCACTGGGGGATACGAGCAGTACTTC.

The sample holds many counts of this clonotype. The CDR3 DNA is TGTGCCAGCAAGAGGGGGACATCCTCCTACGAGCAGTACTTC. Translation gives CASKRGTSSYEQYF. The rearrangement joins TRBV6-1 to TRBJ2-7; D possibly corresponds to TRBD1 (6 bases). Trimming left V 7 bases short and J 0 bases short, with 13 bases between. This CDR3 has 14 residues. Germline V gene data show CDR1 as MNHNS and CDR2 as SASEGT.

This clonotype has a handful of counts. The genes are TRBV6-5 and TRBJ1-4; TRBD1 aligns across 7 bases. In germline, CDR1 is MNHEY, CDR2 SVGAGI. The CDR3 covers 16 residues. The junction had 3 bases not matched to a gene; V was cut back by 0 bases and J by 2 bases. This CDR3 reads CASSYSQGMTNEKLFF. CDR3 nucleotides: TGTGCCAGCAGTTACTCACAGGGGATGACTAATGAAAAACTGTTTTTT.

This clonotype was observed a handful of times. The rearrangement links TRBV19 to TRBJ2-1, with 12 bases fitting TRBD1. Per the germline V gene, CDR1 is LNHDA and CDR2 is SQIVND (reference sequence). This CDR3 contains 14 residues. V shed 6 bases and J 6 bases; nucleotides not matched to a gene: 3. CDR3 region: CASRPGQGANEQFF. The CDR3 DNA follows: TGTGCCAGTAGACCGGGACAGGGGGCCAATGAGCAGTTCTTC.

This clonotype was seen only a few times. This chain joins TRBV6-2 or TRBV6-3 and TRBJ2-6; 7 bases align to TRBD2. The CDR3 is made up of 20 amino acids. Germline CDR1 MNHEY, CDR2 SVGEGT. V lost 0 bases to trimming and J lost 1 base; unmatched junction nucleotides: 12. CDR3 sequence: CASSYSMVAGGTSGANVLTF. CDR3 in DNA: TGTGCCAGCAGTTACTCGATGGTAGCGGGTGGAACTTCTGGGGCCAACGTCCTGACTTTC.

The chain carries TRBV2 and TRBJ2-1; 14 bases are shared with TRBD2. Germline-derived CDR1 and CDR2 are SNHLY and FYNNEI. The CDR3 spans 16 residues. With V trimmed by 7 bases and J by 4 bases, 6 bases remained unmatched. CDR3 sequence reads: CASKGTSGSLYNEQFF. CDR3 bases: TGTGCCAGCAAAGGGACTAGCGGGAGTCTATACAATGAGCAGTTCTTC.

This chain connects TRBV11-2 to TRBJ2-5; 8 bases map to TRBD2. This CDR3 comprises 16 residues. J was trimmed by 4 bases and V by 1 base; bases with no gene match: 8. Germline-derived CDR1 and CDR2 are SGHAT and FQNNGV. The CDR3 protein is CASSLGPRGGGETQYF. In DNA form, the CDR3 reads TGTGCCAGCAGCTTAGGACCCCGGGGGGGAGGAGAGACCCAGTACTTC.

The chain carries TRBV7-9 and TRBJ2-3; D is undetermined. Germline CDR1 reads SEHNR; CDR2 reads FQNEAQ (reference sequence). Trimming left V 6 bases short and J 4 bases short, with 11 bases between. The CDR3 is made up of 13 amino acids. The DNA for the CDR3 is TGTGCCAGCAGGAAGGGAACGGCAGATACGCAGTATTTT. Its translation is CASRKGTADTQYF.

In this sample, this clonotype turned up many times. The chain joins TRBV7-2 to TRBJ1-1, with D hard to call. The CDR3 runs to 12 residues. CDR1 and CDR2 from the germline V gene are SGHTA and FQGNSA. V was pared by 0 bases and J by 3 bases, with 2 bases between. For the CDR3, the DNA is TGTGCCAGCAGCTTAGCGTACACTGAAGCTTTCTTT. This gives the protein CASSLAYTEAFF.

The chain links TRBV6-5 to TRBJ1-2, with D perhaps matching TRBD1 (5 bases). The CDR3 spans 15 residues. V was clipped by 6 bases and J by 8 bases, with 22 bases between them. Germline V CDR1 and CDR2: MNHEY, SVGAGI. The DNA of the CDR3 is TGTGCCAGCAGCCGCGATTACAGGAACGAGGACGGCTACACCTTC. Its translation is CASSRDYRNEDGYTF.

V and J are TRBV9 and TRBJ2-2; 7 nucleotides match TRBD1. Germline CDR1 and CDR2: SGDLS and YYNGEE. The CDR3 covers 15 residues. V was clipped by 0 bases and J by 4 bases; unmatched bases: 3. The CDR3 is CASSVGGGITGELFF. DNA for the CDR3: TGTGCCAGCAGCGTAGGAGGGGGCATCACCGGGGAGCTGTTTTTT.

The rearrangement joins TRBV5-1 to TRBJ2-1; TRBD2 might be the D (5 bases). Germline lookup yields CDR1 SGHRS and CDR2 YFSETQ. This CDR3 is built from 13 residues. V was cut by 1 base and J by 7 bases, with 9 bases left in between. The CDR3 region is CASSLTPGNEQFF. CDR3 bases: TGCGCCAGCAGCTTGACACCGGGAAATGAGCAGTTCTTC. Full variable domain (outside the CDR3, taken from reference TRBV5-1 and TRBJ2-1): KAGVTQTPRYLIKTRGQQVTLSCSPISGHRSVSWYQQTPGQGLQFLFEYFSETQRNKGNFPGRFSGRQFSNSRSEMNVSTLELGDSALYLCASSLTPGNEQFFGPGTRLTVL.

This clonotype was observed at least ten times. The genes are TRBV7-2 and TRBJ2-5; 8 bases line up with TRBD2. After removal of 3 bases from V and 5 bases from J, the junction contained 8 bases not matched to a gene. Looked up from germline, CDR1 is SGHTA and CDR2 is FQGNSA. The CDR3 spans 15 residues. In DNA, the CDR3 is TGTGCCAGCAGCTTGGGACTAGTTATAAGGGAGACCCAGTACTTC. This codes for CASSLGLVIRETQYF.

The genes are TRBV6-1 and TRBJ1-5; 8 bases are shared with TRBD1. The junction had 10 bases not matched to a gene; V was cut back by 5 bases and J by 4 bases. Germline CDR1 is MNHNS and CDR2 is SASEGT. The CDR3 runs 16 residues. DNA of the CDR3: TGTGCCAGCAGTACAAACAGGGGGTACTATAATCAGCCCCAGCATTTT. Translation gives CASSTNRGYYNQPQHF.